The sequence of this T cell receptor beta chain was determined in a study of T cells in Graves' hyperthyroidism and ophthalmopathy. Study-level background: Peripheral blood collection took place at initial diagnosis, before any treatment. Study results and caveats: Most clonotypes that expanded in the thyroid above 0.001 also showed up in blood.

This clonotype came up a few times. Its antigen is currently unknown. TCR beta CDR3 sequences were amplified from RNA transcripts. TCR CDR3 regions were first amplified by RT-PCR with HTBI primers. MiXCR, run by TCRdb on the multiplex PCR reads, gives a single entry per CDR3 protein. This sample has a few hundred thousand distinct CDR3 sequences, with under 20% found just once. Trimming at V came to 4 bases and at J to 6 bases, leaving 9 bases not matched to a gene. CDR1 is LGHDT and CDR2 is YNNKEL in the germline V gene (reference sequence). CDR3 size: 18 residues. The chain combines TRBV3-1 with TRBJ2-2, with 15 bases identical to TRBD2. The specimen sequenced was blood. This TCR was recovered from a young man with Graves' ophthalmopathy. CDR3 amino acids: CASSLGLAGGPGAGELFF. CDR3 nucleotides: TGTGCCAGCAGCCTCGGACTAGCGGGGGGGCCCGGTGCCGGGGAGCTGTTTTTT.